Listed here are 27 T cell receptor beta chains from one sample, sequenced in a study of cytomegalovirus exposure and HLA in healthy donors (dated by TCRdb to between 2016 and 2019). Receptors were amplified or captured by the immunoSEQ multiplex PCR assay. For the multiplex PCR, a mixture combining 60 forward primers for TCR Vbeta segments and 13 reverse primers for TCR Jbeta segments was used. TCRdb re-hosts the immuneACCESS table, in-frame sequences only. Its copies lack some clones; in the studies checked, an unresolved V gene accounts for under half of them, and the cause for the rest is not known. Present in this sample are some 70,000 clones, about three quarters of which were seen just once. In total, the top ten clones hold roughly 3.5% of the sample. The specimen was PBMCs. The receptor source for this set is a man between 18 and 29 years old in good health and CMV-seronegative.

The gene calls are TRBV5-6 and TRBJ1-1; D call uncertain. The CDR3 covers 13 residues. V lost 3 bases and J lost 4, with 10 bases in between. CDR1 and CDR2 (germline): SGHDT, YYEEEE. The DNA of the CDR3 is TGTGCCAGCAGCTACACAGTTGCCACTGAAGCTTTCTTT. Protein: CASSYTVATEAFF.

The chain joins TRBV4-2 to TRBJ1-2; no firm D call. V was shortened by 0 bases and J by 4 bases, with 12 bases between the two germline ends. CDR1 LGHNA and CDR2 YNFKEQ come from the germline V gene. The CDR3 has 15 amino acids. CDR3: CASSQDHSSGYGYTF. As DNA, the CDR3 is TGTGCCAGCAGCCAAGACCATTCATCGGGCTATGGCTACACCTTC.

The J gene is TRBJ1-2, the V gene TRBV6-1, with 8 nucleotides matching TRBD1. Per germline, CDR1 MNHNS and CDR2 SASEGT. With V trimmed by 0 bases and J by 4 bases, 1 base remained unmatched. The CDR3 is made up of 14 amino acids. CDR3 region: CASSEAGTGYGYTF. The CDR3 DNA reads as TGTGCCAGCAGTGAAGCCGGGACAGGCTATGGCTACACCTTC.

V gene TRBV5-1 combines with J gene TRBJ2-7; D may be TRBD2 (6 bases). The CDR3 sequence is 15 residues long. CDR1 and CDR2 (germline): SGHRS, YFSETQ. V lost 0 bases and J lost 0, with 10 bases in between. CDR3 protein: CASSLGGGISYEQYF. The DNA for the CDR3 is TGCGCCAGCAGCTTGGGAGGAGGGATCTCCTACGAGCAGTACTTC.

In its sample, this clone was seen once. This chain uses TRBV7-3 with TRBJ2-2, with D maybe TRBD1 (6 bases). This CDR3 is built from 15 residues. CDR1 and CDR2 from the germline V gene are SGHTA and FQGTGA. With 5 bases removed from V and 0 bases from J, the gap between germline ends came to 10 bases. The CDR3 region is CASSPDSANTGELFF. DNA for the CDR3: TGTGCCAGCAGCCCGGACAGTGCGAACACCGGGGAGCTGTTTTTT.

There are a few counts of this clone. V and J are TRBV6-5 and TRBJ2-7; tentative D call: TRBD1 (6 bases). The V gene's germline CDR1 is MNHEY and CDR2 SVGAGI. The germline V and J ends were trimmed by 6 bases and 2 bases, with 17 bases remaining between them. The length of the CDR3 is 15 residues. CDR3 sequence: CASRNPRTVPYEQYV. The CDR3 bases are TGTGCCAGCAGAAACCCTCGGACAGTCCCCTACGAGCAGTACGTC.

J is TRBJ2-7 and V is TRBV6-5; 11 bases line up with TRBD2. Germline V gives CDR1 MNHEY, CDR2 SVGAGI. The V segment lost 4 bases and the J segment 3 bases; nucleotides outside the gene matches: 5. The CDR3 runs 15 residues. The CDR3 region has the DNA TGTGCCAGCAGTTGGGGGACTAGCGGCTTCTACGAGCAGTACTTC. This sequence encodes CASSWGTSGFYEQYF.

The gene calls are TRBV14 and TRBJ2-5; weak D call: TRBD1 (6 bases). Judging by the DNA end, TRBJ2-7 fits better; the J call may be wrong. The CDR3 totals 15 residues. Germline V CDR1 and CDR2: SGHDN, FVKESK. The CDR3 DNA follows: TGTGCCAGCAGCCAAGAAACAGGGATTCCCTACGAGCAGTACTTC. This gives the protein CASSQETGIPYEQYF.

DNA for the CDR3: TGCAGTGCAAATGAGGAAAAACTGTTTTTT. This encodes CSANEEKLFF. The chain employs TRBV20-1 and TRBJ1-4; D not resolved. Between the trimmed V and J ends, which lost 6 bases and 8 bases, there was a span of 7 bases. The CDR3 extends over 10 amino acids. Looked up from germline, CDR1 is DFQATT and CDR2 is SNEGSKA (reference sequence).

CDR3 DNA sequence: TGTGCCAGCAGCTTAGATTCCCGGGACAGGGACTACGAGCAGTACTTC. It yields the protein CASSLDSRDRDYEQYF. The chain carries TRBV11-2 and TRBJ2-7, with 9 bases that match TRBD1. Germline assignment: CDR1 SGHAT and CDR2 FQNNGV. This CDR3 region has 16 residues. The V segment lost 0 bases and the J segment 3 bases; nucleotides outside the gene matches: 6.

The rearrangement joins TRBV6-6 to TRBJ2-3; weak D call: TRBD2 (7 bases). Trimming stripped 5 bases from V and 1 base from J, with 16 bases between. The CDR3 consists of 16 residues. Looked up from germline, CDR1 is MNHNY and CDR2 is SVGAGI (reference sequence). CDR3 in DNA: TGTGCCAGCAGTGCTAGGGGGGGTGAGGGCACAGATACGCAGTATTTT. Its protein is CASSARGGEGTDTQYF.

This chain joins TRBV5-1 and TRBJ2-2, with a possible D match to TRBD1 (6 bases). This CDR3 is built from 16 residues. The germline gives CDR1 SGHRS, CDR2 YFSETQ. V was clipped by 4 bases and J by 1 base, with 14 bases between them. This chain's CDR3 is CASSPLDRLNTGELFF. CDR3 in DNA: TGCGCCAGCAGCCCGTTGGACAGATTGAACACCGGGGAGCTGTTTTTT. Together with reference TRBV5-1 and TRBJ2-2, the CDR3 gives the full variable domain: KAGVTQTPRYLIKTRGQQVTLSCSPISGHRSVSWYQQTPGQGLQFLFEYFSETQRNKGNFPGRFSGRQFSNSRSEMNVSTLELGDSALYLCASSPLDRLNTGELFFGEGSRLTVL.

In DNA form, the CDR3 reads TGTGCCACGAACGACAGGGGGCGGGAAGAGACCCAGTACTTC. It yields the protein CATNDRGREETQYF. The chain couples TRBV5-8 to TRBJ2-5; 10 nucleotides agree with TRBD1. Unmatched junction bases numbered 8, after V lost 9 bases and J lost 3 bases. The V gene's germline CDR1 is SGHTS and CDR2 YDEGEE. The CDR3 is 14 amino acids.

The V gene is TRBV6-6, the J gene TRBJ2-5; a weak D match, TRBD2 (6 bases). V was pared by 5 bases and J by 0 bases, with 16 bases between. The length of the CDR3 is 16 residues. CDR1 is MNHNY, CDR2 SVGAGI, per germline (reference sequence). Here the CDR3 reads CASSLLAASYQETQYF. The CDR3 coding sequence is TGTGCCAGCAGTCTTTTAGCGGCCTCGTACCAAGAGACCCAGTACTTC.

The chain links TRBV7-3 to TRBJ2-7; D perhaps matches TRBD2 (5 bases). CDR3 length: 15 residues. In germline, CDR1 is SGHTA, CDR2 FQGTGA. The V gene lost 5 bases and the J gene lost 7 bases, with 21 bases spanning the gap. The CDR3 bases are TGTGCCAGCAGCGCAAGTCCGGGGTGGGCTGGTGAGCAGTACTTC. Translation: CASSASPGWAGEQYF.

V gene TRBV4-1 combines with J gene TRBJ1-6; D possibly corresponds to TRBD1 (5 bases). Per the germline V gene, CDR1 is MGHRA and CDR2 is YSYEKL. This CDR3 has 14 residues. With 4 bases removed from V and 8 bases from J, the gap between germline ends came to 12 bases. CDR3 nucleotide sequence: TGCGCCAGCAGCCTCCCGGGGGAGGATTCACCCCTCCACTTT. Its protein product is CASSLPGEDSPLHF.

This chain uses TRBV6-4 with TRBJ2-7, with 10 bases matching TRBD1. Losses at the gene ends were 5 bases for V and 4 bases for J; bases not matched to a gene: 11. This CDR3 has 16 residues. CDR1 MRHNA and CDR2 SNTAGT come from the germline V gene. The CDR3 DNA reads TGTGCCAGCAGTACGAACGACAGGGGGCGTTATTACGAGCAGTACGTC. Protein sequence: CASSTNDRGRYYEQYV.

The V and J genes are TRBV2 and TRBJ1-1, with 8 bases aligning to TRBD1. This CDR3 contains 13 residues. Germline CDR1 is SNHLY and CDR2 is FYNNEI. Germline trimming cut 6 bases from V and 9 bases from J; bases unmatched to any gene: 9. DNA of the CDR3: TGTGCCAGCAGAATGACCTGGACAGGGCAAGCTTTCTTT. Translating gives CASRMTWTGQAFF. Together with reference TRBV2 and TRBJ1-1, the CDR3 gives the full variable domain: EPEVTQTPSHQVTQMGQEVILRCVPISNHLYFYWYRQILGQKVEFLVSFYNNEISEKSEIFDDQFSVERPDGSNFTLKIRSTKLEDSAMYFCASRMTWTGQAFFGQGTRLTVV.

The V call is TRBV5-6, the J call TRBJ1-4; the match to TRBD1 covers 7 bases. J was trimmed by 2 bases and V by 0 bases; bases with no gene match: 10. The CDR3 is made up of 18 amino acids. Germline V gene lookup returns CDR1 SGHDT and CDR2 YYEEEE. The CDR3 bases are TGTGCCAGCAGCTTGGTTGGGCACAGGGGATCGACTAATGAAAAACTGTTTTTT. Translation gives CASSLVGHRGSTNEKLFF.

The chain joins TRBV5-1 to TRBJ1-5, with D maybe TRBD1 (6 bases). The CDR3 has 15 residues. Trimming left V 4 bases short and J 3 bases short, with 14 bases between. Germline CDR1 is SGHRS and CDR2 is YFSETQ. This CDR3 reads CASSPSGQSNQPQHF. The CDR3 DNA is TGCGCCAGCAGCCCGTCTGGACAGTCCAATCAGCCCCAGCATTTT.

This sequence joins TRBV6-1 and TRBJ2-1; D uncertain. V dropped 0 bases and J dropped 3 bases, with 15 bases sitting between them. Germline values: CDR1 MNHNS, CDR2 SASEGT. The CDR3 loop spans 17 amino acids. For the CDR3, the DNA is TGTGCCAGCAGTGAAGCACGTAGCCATGGCCTCTACAATGAGCAGTTCTTC. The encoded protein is CASSEARSHGLYNEQFF.

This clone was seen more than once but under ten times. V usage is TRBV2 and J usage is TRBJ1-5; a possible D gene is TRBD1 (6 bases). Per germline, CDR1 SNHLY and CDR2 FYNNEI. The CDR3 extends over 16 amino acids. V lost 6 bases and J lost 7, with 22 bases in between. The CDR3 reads CASRRNTGSGNQPQHF. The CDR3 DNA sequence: TGTGCCAGCAGAAGAAACACAGGGTCCGGAAACCAGCCCCAGCATTTT.

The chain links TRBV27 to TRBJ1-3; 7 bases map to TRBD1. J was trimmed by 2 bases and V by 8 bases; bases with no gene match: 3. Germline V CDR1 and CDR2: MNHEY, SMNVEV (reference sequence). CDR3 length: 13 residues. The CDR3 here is CASVDRAGNTIYF. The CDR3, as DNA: TGTGCCAGCGTTGACAGGGCTGGAAACACCATATATTTT.

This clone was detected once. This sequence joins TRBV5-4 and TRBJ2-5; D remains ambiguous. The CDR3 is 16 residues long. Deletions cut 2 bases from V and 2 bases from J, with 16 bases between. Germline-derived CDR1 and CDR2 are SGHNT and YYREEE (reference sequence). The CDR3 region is CASSFDPFRSQETQYF. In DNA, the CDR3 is TGTGCCAGCAGCTTTGACCCATTCAGGTCACAAGAGACCCAGTACTTC. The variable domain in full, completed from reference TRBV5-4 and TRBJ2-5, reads ETGVTQSPTHLIKTRGQQVTLRCSSQSGHNTVSWYQQALGQGPQFIFQYYREEENGRGNFPPRFSGLQFPNYSSELNVNALELDDSALYLCASSFDPFRSQETQYFGPGTRLLVL.

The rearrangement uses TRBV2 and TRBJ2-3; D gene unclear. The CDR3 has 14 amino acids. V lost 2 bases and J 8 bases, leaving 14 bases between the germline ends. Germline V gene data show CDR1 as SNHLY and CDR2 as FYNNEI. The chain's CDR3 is CASSEQSRYGTQYF. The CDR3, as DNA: TGTGCCAGCAGTGAACAGTCCCGTTATGGTACGCAGTATTTT. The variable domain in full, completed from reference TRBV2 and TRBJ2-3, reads EPEVTQTPSHQVTQMGQEVILRCVPISNHLYFYWYRQILGQKVEFLVSFYNNEISEKSEIFDDQFSVERPDGSNFTLKIRSTKLEDSAMYFCASSEQSRYGTQYFGPGTRLTVL.

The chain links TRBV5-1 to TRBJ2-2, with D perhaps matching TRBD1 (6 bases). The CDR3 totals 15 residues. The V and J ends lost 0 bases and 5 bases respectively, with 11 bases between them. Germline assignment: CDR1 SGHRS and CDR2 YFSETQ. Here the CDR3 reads CASSLDLQGTGELFF. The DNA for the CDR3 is TGCGCCAGCAGCTTGGATTTGCAGGGGACCGGGGAGCTGTTTTTT. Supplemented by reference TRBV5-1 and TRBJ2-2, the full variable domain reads KAGVTQTPRYLIKTRGQQVTLSCSPISGHRSVSWYQQTPGQGLQFLFEYFSETQRNKGNFPGRFSGRQFSNSRSEMNVSTLELGDSALYLCASSLDLQGTGELFFGEGSRLTVL.

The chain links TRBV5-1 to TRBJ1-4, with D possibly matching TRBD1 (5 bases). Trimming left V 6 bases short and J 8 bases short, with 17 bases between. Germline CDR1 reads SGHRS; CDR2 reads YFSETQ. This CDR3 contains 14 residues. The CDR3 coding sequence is TGCGCCAGCAATCTCCAGGGCTTAGAAGAAAAACTGTTTTTT. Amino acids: CASNLQGLEEKLFF.